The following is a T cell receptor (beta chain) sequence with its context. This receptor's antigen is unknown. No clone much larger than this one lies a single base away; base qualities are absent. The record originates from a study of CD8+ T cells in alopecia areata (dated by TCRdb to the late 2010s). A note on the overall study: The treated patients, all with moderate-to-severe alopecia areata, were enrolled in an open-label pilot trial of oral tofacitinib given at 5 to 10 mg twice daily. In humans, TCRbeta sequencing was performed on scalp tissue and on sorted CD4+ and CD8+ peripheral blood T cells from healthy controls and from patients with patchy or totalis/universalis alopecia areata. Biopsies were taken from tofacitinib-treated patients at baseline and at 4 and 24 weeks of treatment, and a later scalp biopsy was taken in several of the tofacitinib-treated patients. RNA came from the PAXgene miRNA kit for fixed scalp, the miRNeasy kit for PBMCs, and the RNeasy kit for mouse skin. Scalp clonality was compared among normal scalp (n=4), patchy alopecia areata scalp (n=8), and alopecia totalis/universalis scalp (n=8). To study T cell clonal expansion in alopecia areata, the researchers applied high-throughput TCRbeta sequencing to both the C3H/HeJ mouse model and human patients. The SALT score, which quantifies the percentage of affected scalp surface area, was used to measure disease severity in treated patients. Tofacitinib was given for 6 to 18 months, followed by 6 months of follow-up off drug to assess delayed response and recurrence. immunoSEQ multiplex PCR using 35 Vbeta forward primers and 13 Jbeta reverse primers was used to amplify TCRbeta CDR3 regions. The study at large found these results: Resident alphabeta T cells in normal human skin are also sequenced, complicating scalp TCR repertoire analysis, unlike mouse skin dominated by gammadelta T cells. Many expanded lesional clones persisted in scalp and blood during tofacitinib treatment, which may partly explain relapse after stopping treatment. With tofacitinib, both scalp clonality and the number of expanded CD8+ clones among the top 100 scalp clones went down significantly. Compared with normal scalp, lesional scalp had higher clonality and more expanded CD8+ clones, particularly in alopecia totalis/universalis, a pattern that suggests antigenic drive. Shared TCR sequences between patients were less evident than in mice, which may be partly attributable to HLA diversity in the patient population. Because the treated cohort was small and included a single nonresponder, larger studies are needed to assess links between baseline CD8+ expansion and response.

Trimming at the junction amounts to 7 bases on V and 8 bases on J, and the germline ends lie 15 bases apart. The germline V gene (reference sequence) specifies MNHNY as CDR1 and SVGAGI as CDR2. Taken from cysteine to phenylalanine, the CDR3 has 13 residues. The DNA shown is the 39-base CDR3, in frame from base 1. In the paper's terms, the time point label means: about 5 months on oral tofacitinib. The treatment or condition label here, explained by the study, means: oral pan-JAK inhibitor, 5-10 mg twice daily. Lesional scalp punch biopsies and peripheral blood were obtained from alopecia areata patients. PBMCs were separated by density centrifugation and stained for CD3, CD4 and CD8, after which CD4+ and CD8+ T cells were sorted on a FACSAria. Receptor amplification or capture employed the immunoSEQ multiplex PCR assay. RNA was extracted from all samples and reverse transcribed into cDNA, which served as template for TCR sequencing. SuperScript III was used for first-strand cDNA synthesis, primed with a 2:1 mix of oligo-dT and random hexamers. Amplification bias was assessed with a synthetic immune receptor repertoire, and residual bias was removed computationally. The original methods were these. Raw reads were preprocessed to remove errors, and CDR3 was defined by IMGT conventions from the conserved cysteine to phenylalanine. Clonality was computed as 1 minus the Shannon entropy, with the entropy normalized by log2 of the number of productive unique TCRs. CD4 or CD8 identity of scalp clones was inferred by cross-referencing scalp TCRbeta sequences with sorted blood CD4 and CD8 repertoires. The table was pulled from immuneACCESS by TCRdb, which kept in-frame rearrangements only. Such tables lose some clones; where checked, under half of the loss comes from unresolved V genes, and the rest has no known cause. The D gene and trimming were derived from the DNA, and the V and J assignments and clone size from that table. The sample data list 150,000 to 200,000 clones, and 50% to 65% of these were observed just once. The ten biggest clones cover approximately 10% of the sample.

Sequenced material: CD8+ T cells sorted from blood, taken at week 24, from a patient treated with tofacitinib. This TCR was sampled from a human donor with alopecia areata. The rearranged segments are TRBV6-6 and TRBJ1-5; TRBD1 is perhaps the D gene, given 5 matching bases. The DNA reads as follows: TGTGCCAGCAAACTCGGGACGGACGAGCCCCAGCATTTT. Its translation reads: CASKLGTDEPQHF.